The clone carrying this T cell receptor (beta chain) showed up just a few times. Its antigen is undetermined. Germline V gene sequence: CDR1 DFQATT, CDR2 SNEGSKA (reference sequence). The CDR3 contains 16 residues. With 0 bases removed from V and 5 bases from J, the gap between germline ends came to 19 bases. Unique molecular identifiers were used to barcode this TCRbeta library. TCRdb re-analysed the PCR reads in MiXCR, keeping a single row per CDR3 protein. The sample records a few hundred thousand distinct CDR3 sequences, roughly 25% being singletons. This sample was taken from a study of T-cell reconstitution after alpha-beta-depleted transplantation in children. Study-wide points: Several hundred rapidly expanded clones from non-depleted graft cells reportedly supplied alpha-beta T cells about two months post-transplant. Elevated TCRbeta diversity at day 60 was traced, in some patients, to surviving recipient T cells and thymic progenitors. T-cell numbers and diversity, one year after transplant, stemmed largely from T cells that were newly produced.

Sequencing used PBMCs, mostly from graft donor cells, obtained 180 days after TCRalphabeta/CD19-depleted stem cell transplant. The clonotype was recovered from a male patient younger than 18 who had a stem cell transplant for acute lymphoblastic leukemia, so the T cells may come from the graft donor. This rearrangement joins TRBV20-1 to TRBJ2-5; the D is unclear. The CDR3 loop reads CSARDQDSKDRETQYF. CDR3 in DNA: TGCAGTGCTAGAGATCAAGATAGCAAAGATCGGGAGACCCAGTACTTC.